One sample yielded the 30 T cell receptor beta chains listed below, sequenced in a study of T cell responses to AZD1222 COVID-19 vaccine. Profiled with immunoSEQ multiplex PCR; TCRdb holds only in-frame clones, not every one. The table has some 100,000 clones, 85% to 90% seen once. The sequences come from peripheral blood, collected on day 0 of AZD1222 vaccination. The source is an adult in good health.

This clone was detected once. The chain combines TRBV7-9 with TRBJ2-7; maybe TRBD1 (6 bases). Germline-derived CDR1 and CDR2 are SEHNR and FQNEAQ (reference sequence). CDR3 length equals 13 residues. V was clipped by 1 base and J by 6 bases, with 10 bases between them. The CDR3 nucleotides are TGTGCCAGCAGCTTAGTATCAGGGGTCGAGCAGTACTTC. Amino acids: CASSLVSGVEQYF.

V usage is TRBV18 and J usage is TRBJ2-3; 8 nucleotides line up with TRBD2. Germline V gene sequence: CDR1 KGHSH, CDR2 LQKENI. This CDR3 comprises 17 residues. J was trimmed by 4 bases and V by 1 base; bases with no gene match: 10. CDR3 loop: CASSPRISGSLADTQYF. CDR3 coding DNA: TGTGCCAGCTCACCACGTATAAGCGGGAGTTTGGCAGATACGCAGTATTTT.

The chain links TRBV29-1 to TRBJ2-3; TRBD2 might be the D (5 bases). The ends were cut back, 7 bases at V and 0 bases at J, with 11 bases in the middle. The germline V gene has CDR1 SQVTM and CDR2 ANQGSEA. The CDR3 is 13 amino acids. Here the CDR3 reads CSALTGSTDTQYF. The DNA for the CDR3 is TGCAGCGCACTGACGGGGAGCACAGATACGCAGTATTTT.

Here the CDR3 reads CASSQGEGGRAAYEQYF. Here the CDR3 DNA reads TGCGCCAGCAGCCAAGGAGAGGGCGGGAGGGCCGCCTACGAGCAGTACTTC. The chain employs TRBV4-1 and TRBJ2-7, with 9 nucleotides matching TRBD2. This CDR3 has 17 residues. V was clipped by 1 base and J by 2 bases; unmatched bases: 9. Germline V lookup: CDR1 MGHRA, CDR2 YSYEKL.

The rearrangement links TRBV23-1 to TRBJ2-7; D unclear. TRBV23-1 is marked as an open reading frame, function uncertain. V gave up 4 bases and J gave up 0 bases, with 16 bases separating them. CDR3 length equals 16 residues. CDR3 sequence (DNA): TGCGCCAGCAGTCTTCAAACAGTTCCGAACTCCTACGAGCAGTACTTC. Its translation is CASSLQTVPNSYEQYF.

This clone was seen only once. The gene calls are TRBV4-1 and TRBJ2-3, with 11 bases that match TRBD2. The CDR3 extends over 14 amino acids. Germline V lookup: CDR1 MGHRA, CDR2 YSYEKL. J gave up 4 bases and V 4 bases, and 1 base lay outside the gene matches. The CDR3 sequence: CASSLSGRADTQYF. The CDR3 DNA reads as TGCGCCAGCAGCCTTAGCGGGAGGGCAGATACGCAGTATTTT.

The CDR3 bases are TGTGCCAGCAGTTACTCGGCAGGGAGTAGGCAAGAAAAACTGTTTTTT. Amino acids: CASSYSAGSRQEKLFF. V usage is TRBV6-5 and J usage is TRBJ1-4; tentative D call: TRBD1 (5 bases). CDR1 MNHEY and CDR2 SVGAGI come from the germline V gene. V was pared by 0 bases and J by 8 bases, with 16 bases between. The CDR3 runs to 16 residues.

CDR3 coding DNA: TGTGCCAGCAGCACTAATTTGGGGGCTAGCGGGAGGTACGCCTACGAGCAGTACTTC. As protein: CASSTNLGASGRYAYEQYF. The chain is built from TRBV28 and TRBJ2-7, with TRBD2 matching over 11 bases. In germline, CDR1 is MDHEN, CDR2 SYDVKM. J gave up 2 bases and V 6 bases, and 18 bases lay outside the gene matches. The CDR3 length is 19 residues.

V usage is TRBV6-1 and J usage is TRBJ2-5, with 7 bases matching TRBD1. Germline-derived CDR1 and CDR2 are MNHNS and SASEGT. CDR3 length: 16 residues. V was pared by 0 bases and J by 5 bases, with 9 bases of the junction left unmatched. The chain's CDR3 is CASSEAPGTVRETQYF. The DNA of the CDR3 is TGTGCCAGCAGTGAAGCGCCCGGGACAGTAAGGGAGACCCAGTACTTC.

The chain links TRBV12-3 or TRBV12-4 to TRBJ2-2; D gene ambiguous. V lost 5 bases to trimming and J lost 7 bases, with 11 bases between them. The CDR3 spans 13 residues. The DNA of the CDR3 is TGTGCCAGCAGTGCCTCAGACATCGGGGAGCTGTTTTTT. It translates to CASSASDIGELFF.

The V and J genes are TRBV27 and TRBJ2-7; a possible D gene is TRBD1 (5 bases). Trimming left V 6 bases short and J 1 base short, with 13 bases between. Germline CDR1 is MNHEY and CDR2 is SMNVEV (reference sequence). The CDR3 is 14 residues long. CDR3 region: CASRRKPGSYEQYF. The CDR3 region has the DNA TGTGCCAGCAGGCGAAAACCAGGGTCCTACGAGCAGTACTTC.

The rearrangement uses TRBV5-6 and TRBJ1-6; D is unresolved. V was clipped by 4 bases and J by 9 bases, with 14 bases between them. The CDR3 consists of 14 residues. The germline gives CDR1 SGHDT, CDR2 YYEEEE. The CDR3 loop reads CASSTGLLGSPLHF. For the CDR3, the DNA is TGTGCCAGCAGCACGGGATTGCTGGGTTCACCCCTCCACTTT.

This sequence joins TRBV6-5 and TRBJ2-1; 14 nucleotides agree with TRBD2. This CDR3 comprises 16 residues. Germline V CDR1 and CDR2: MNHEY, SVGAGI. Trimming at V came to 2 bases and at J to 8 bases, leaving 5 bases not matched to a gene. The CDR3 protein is CASSYQGLAGVYEQFF. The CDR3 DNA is TGTGCCAGCAGTTACCAGGGACTAGCGGGAGTTTATGAGCAGTTCTTC.

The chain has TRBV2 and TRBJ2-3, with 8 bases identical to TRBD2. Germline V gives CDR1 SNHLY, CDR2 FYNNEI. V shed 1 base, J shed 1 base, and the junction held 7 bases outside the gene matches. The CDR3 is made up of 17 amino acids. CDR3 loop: CASSEVVLAEGTDTQYF. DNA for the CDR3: TGTGCCAGCAGTGAAGTGGTACTAGCGGAGGGCACAGATACGCAGTATTTT.

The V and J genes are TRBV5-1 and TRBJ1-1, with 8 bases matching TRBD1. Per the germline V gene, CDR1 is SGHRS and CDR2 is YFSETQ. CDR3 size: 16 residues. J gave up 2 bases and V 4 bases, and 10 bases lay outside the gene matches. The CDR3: CASSPLTTGANTEAFF. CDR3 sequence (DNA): TGCGCCAGCAGCCCCCTTACGACAGGGGCCAACACTGAAGCTTTCTTT.

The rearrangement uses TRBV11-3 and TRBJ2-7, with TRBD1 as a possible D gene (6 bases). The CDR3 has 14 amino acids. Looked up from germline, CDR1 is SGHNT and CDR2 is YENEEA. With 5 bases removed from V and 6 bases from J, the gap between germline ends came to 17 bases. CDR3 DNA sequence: TGTGCCAGCAGCATAGGGGGAAGCGCCGGCGAGCAGTACTTC. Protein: CASSIGGSAGEQYF.

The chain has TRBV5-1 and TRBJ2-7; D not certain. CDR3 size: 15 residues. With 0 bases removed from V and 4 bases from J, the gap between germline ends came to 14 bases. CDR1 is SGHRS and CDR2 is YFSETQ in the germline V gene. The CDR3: CASSLEGNRIYEQYF. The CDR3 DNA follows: TGCGCCAGCAGCTTGGAAGGAAATCGGATTTACGAGCAGTACTTC.

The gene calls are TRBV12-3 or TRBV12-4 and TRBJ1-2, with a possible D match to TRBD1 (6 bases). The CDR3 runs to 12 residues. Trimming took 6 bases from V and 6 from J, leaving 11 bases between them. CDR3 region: CASSLQGNGYTF. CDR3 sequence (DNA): TGTGCCAGCAGCCTCCAGGGGAATGGCTACACCTTC.

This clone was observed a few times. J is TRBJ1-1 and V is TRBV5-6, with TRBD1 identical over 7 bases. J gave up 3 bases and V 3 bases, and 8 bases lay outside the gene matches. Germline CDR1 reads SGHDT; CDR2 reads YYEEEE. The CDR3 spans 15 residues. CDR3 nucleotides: TGTGCCAGCAGCTACCTACCAGGGGGTTACACTGAAGCTTTCTTT. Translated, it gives CASSYLPGGYTEAFF.

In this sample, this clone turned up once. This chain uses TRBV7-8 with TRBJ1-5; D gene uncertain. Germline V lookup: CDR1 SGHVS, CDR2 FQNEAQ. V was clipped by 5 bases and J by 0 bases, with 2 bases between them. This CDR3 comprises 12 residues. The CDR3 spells CASSHSNQPQHF. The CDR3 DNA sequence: TGTGCCAGCAGCCATAGCAATCAGCCCCAGCATTTT.

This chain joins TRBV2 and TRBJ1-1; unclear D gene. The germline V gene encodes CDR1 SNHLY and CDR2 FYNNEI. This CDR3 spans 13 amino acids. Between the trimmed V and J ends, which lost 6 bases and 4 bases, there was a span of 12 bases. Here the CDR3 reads CASRELDRTEAFF. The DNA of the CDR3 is TGTGCCAGCAGGGAATTGGACCGCACTGAAGCTTTCTTT.

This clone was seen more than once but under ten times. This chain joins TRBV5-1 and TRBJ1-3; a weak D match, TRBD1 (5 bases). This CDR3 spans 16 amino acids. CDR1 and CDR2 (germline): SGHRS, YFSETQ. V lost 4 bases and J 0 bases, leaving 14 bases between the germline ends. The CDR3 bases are TGCGCCAGCAGCCCGGGACCATTGAGCTCTGGAAACACCATATATTTT. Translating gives CASSPGPLSSGNTIYF.

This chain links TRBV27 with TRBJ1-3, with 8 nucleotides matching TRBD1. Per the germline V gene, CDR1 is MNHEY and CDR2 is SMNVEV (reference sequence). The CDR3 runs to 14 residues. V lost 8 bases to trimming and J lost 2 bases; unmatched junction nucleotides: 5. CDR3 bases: TGTGCCAGCCGGCGGACAGGGCCTGGAAACACCATATATTTT. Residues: CASRRTGPGNTIYF.

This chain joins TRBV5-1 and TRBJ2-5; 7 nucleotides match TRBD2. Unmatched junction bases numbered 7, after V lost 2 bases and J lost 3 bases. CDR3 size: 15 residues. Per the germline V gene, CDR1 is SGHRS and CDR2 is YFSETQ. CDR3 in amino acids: CASSLLARQEETQYF. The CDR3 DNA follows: TGCGCCAGCAGCTTACTAGCGAGGCAAGAAGAGACCCAGTACTTC.

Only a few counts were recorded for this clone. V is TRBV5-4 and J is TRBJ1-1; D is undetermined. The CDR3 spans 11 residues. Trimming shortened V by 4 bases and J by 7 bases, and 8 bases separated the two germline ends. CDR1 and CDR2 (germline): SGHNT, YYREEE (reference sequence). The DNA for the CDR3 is TGTGCCAGCAGCCTGGCGAATGAAGCTTTCTTT. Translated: CASSLANEAFF.

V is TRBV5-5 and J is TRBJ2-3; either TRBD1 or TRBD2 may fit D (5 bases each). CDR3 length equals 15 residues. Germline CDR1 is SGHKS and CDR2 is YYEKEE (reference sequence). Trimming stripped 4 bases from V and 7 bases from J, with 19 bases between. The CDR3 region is CASSTSRGDSNTQYF. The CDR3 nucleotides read TGTGCCAGCAGCACCAGCCGAGGGGATTCAAATACGCAGTATTTT.

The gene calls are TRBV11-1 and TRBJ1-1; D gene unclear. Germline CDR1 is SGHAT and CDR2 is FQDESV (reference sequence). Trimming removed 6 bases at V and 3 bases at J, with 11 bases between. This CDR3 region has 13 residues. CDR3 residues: CASSVAEDTEAFF. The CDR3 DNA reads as TGTGCCAGCAGTGTGGCAGAGGACACTGAAGCTTTCTTT.

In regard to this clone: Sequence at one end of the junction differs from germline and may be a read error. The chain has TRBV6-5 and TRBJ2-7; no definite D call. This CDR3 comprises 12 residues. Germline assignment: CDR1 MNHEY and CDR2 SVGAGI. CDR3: CATSSPYYEQYF. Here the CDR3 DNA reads TGTGCCACCAGTTCTCCCTACTACGAGCAGTACTTC.

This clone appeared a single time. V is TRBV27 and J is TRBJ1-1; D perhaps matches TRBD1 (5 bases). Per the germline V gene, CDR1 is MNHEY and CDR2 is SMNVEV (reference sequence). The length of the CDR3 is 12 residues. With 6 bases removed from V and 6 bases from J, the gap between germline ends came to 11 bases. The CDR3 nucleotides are TGTGCCAGCAGGGGGGGATCGGCTGAAGCTTTCTTT. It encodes CASRGGSAEAFF.

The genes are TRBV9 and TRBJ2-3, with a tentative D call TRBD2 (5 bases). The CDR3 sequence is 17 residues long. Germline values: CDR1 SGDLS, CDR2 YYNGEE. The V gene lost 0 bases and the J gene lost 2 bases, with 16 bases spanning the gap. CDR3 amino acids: CASSVESSGTTTDTQYF. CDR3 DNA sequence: TGTGCCAGCAGCGTAGAATCCAGCGGAACCACCACAGATACGCAGTATTTT.